The present T cell receptor (beta chain) was sequenced within a study of regulatory T cells in long-lasting Graves disease. Regarding the study as a whole: Since the sample size was small, accuracy may have been reduced.

This clonotype was picked up a small number of times. As yet, its antigen is unknown. The time point: newly diagnosed GD, antithyroid drugs for less than 3 months. The TCR library used RNA extracted from PBMCs. Arm-PCR of CDR3 regions and iRepertoire HTBI primers were the basis on which TCR beta libraries were built. MiXCR, applied by TCRdb to the multiplex PCR reads, yields one record per CDR3 protein. The sample lists approximately 400,000 distinct CDR3 sequences, just under 15% occurring once. V was trimmed by 4 bases and J by 2 bases, leaving 16 bases between them. The CDR3 consists of 16 residues. Germline values: CDR1 SGHKS, CDR2 YYEKEE (reference sequence). A further study also used this sample, focusing on T cells in Graves' hyperthyroidism and ophthalmopathy. That investigation notes: Patients were excluded for uncontrolled infection, other autoimmune disease, pregnancy or lactation. In the first-round RT-PCR of the TCR CDR3, the HTBI primer set was used.

The material sequenced was peripheral blood mononuclear cells (PBMCs), taken at new diagnosis, from a patient treated with antithyroid drugs. The sequence was collected from a woman aged 25 to 39 with Graves disease. The chain links TRBV5-5 to TRBJ2-1, with D perhaps TRBD1 (7 bases). The CDR3 nucleotides are TGTGCCAGCAGCACCTATTCAGGGGGGACCTACAATGAGCAGTTCTTC. Protein product: CASSTYSGGTYNEQFF.